This T cell receptor (beta chain) was identified in a study of beta chain features in type 1 diabetes. Study background: The samples had 85 million to 130 million sorted cells examined in all. Study-wide findings and caveats: PCR might favor shorter templates, but any such skew would affect patients and controls equally. When Type 1 diabetes patients were examined, their TCRB CDR3s proved moderately but significantly shorter in all four CD4+ subsets.

In germline, CDR1 is SGHDN, CDR2 FVKESK. The V gene lost 2 bases and the J gene lost 7 bases, with 9 bases spanning the gap. The CDR3 consists of 13 residues. In regard to this clone: Antigen: not known. In the same sample, other DNA sequences code for this CDR3.

Every participating donor gave one draw, a heparinised blood sample averaging approximately 120 mL. The whole isolated RNA underwent reverse transcription, so sequencing captured expressed TCRB transcripts. Regulatory, naive and central memory T cell samples averaged approximately 3.5 million reads. The assay was immunoSEQ multiplex PCR, and TCRdb's table has in-frame clones only and misses some. The sample has under 850,000 clones, roughly 13% seen once. The J gene is TRBJ1-5, the V gene TRBV14; D unresolved. Sequenced material: naive CD4+ T cells from blood. This TCR was recovered from a man aged 18 to 35 with type 1 diabetes. CDR3 region: CASSQTEGQPQHF. CDR3 nucleotide sequence: TGTGCCAGCAGCCAAACAGAGGGACAGCCCCAGCATTTT.